This T cell receptor (beta chain) is drawn from a study of T cells in Graves' hyperthyroidism and ophthalmopathy. Each person with ophthalmopathy scored at least 3 on the Clinical Activity Score, reached NOSPECS grade 4 or higher, and had been ill under 3 months. Based on clinical symptoms, serum thyroxine and TRAb, thyroid ultrasound and orbital computed tomography, diagnoses were reached. PBMCs came from 9 to 10 ml fresh peripheral blood. Using RNA transcripts as the source, TCR beta CDR3 regions were amplified. An initial round of RT-PCR targeting the TCR CDR3 relied on the HTBI primer set. MiXCR, run by TCRdb on the multiplex PCR reads, gives a single entry per CDR3 protein. The table includes a few hundred thousand distinct CDR3 sequences, roughly 15% detected once. CDR3 length: 14 amino acids. Germline CDR1 is SEHNR and CDR2 is FQNEAQ (reference sequence). The V gene lost 5 bases and the J gene lost 3 bases, with 13 bases spanning the gap.

The clonotype was recovered from a woman aged 25 to 39 with Graves' ophthalmopathy. The sequencing input was blood. This chain connects TRBV7-9 to TRBJ1-1, with TRBD1 as a possible D gene (5 bases). CDR3 sequence: CASSRRVADTEAFF. CDR3 coding DNA: TGTGCCAGCAGCCGCAGGGTTGCTGACACTGAAGCTTTCTTT.